This T cell receptor (beta chain) was documented in a study of prognosis after radiotherapy for stage I lung cancer. This clonotype has at least ten counts. After removal of 2 bases from V and 6 bases from J, the junction contained 6 bases not matched to a gene. This CDR3 is 15 amino acids long. From germline, CDR1 is SEHNR and CDR2 FQNEAQ (reference sequence). Genomic DNA provided the template from which TCR beta CDR3 was amplified by two-round multiplex PCR. Each TRBV and TRBJ gene had its own primer in the first PCR round. Universal primers were what the second PCR round relied on. TCRdb reprocessed the multiplex PCR reads via MiXCR and lists one record per CDR3 protein. In the table there are about 20,000 distinct CDR3 sequences, approximately 39% of which are singletons.

The sequence came from a donor aged 50 or older with non-small cell lung cancer. The chain employs TRBV7-9 and TRBJ2-7; TRBD2 matches 11 bases. The sample was PBMCs, taken before or after stereotactic body radiation therapy (not recorded which). The CDR3 reads CASSLTSGSGGEQYF. For the CDR3, the DNA is TGTGCCAGCAGCTTAACTAGCGGGAGCGGTGGCGAGCAGTACTTC.